Sequencing of this T cell receptor beta chain was carried out in a study of blood T cells in healthy people across ages. Sample-barcoded 5' priming and a J-beta primer mix drove a second PCR of about 6 to 11 cycles. Each CDR3 protein is one row after TCRdb ran MiXCR on the 5' RACE reads. The data show roughly 2 million distinct CDR3 sequences, about 50% seen once. Germline V CDR1 and CDR2: LNHNV, YYDKDF (reference sequence). CDR3 length: 18 residues. Details on this clonotype: At one end, the junction sequence differs from germline, possibly due to a read error.

The sequencing sample was made of blood. The TCR was taken from a woman between 35 and 50 years old in good health. This sequence joins TRBV15 and TRBJ2-6, with D tentatively TRBD1 or TRBD2 (6 bases each). This chain's CDR3 is CTTSRGRDFSSGANVLTF. DNA of the CDR3: TGTACCACCAGCAGGGGCAGGGACTTTTCCTCTGGGGCCAACGTCCTGACTTTC.